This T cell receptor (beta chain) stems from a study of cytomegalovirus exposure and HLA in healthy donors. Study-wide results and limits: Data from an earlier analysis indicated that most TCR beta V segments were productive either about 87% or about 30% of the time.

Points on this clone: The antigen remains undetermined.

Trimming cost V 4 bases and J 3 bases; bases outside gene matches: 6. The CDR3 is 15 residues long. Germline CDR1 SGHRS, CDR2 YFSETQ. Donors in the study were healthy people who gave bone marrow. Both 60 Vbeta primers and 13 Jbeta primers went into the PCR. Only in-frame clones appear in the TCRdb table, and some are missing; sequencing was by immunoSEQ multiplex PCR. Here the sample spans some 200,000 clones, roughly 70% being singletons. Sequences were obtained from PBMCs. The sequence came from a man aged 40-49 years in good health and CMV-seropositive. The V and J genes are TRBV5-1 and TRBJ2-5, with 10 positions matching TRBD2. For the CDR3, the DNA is TGCGCCAGCAGCCCATCTAGCGGGGGAGAAGAGACCCAGTACTTC. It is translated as CASSPSSGGEETQYF.